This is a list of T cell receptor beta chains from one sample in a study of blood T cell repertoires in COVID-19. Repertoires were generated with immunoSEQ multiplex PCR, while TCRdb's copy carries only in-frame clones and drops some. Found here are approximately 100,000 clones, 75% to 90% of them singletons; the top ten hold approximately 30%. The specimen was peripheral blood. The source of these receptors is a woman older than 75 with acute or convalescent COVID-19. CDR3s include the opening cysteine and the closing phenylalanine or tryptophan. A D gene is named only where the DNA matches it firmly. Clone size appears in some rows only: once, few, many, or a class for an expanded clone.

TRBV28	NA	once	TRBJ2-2	TGTGCCATCAGACGGTTATCCGGGGAGCTGTTTTTT	CAIRRLSGELFF
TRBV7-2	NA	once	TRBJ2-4	TGTGCCAGCAGCCCGGGTCTAACCAAAAACATTCAGTACTTC	CASSPGLTKNIQYF
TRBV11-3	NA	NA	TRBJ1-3	TGTGCCAGCAGCTGGGGCTCGGTCAGCTCTGGAAACACCATATATTTT	CASSWGSVSSGNTIYF
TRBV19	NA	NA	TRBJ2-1	TGTGCCAGTAGTAAAGGCTGGACACCCTACAATGAGCAGTTCTTC	CASSKGWTPYNEQFF
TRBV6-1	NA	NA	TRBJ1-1	TGTGCCAGCAGTGAAGCTTCACAGCAGTTCTTT	CASSEASQQFF
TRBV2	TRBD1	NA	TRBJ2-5	TGTGCCAGCAGGACAAGGACAGGGGGAAGGGAAGAGACCCAGTACTTC	CASRTRTGGREETQYF
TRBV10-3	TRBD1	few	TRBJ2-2	TGTGCCATCAGCCAGGGGGCCGCGAACACCGGGGAGCTGTTTTTT	CAISQGAANTGELFF
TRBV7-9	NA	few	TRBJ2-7	TGTGCCAGCAGCCCAGGATGGGCAGATGGACAGATCCTTACCTACGAGCAGTACTTC	CASSPGWADGQILTYEQYF
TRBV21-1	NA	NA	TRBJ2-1	TGTGCCCCCGAGCCCCCGAGGACAGCAGCCTACAATGAGCAGTTCTTC	CAPEPPRTAAYNEQFF
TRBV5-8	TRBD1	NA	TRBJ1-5	TGTGCCAGCAGGAGAGCCGGGACAGACAATCAGCCCCAGCATTTT	CASRRAGTDNQPQHF
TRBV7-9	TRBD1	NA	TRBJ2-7	TGTGCCAGCAGCTTCCTTGGGACAGGAGCCTACGAGCAGTACTTC	CASSFLGTGAYEQYF
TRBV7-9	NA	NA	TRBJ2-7	TGTGCCAGCAGCTCCTCGACAGGTCGGAGCTCCTACGAGCAGTACTTC	CASSSSTGRSSYEQYF
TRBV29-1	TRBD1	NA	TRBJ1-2	TGCAGCGTTCATATACAGGGGCGGAATGGCTACACCTTC	CSVHIQGRNGYTF
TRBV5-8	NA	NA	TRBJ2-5	TGTGCCAGCAGCTTGAGAGGCCGAGAAGAGACCCAGTACTTC	CASSLRGREETQYF
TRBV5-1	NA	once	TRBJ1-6	TGCGCCAGCAGCTTGACAGGTCTGTATTCACCCCTCCACTTT	CASSLTGLYSPLHF
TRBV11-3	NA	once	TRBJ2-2	TGTGCCAGCAGCTTAAATCCCCCCCCATACACCGGGGAGCTGTTTTTT	CASSLNPPPYTGELFF
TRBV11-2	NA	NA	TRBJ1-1	TGTGCCAGCAGCTTCGGACGGGAGAACACTGAAGCTTTCTTT	CASSFGRENTEAFF